These 9 T cell receptor beta chains were all obtained from the same sample, sequenced in a study of blood T cell repertoires in COVID-19. Some clones are missing from TCRdb's copy, which holds only in-frame ones; the method was immunoSEQ multiplex PCR. The sample yields about 34,000 clones, around 85% seen once. The specimen sequenced was peripheral blood. These receptors were collected from a human donor with acute or convalescent COVID-19. The donor label of this sample is uncertain.

The chain has TRBV3-1 (or the pseudogene TRBV3-2) and TRBJ2-5, with D perhaps TRBD2 (6 bases). The V end was cut by 4 bases, the J end by 2 bases, with 8 bases between. This CDR3 is built from 13 residues. CDR1 and CDR2 from the germline V gene are LGHDT and YNNKEL (reference sequence). The CDR3 sequence: CASSRAGQETQYF. The CDR3 bases are TGTGCCAGCAGCCGCGCGGGACAAGAGACCCAGTACTTC.

V and J are TRBV7-2 and TRBJ1-2; possible D gene TRBD1, 6 bases. Germline-derived CDR1 and CDR2 are SGHTA and FQGNSA. Trimming pared 5 bases from V and 2 bases from J, leaving 21 bases between. The length of the CDR3 is 17 residues. CDR3 nucleotide sequence: TGTGCCAGCAGCGCGTTGCGGACAGTATCTAGGAACTATGGCTACACCTTC. This encodes CASSALRTVSRNYGYTF.

The rearrangement uses TRBV2 and TRBJ2-7; the match to TRBD1 covers 10 bases. V shed 6 bases, J shed 3 bases, and the junction held 5 bases outside the gene matches. CDR3 length: 14 residues. Per the germline V gene, CDR1 is SNHLY and CDR2 is FYNNEI. DNA of the CDR3: TGTGCCAGCAGCGTCGGGACAGGGGACTACGAGCAGTACTTC. It translates to CASSVGTGDYEQYF. Complete variable domain (other parts from reference TRBV2 and TRBJ2-7): EPEVTQTPSHQVTQMGQEVILRCVPISNHLYFYWYRQILGQKVEFLVSFYNNEISEKSEIFDDQFSVERPDGSNFTLKIRSTKLEDSAMYFCASSVGTGDYEQYFGPGTRLTVT.

The chain links TRBV18 to TRBJ2-2; 9 bases line up with TRBD2. V lost 5 bases, J lost 6 bases, and 10 bases stayed unmatched. CDR1 is KGHSH, CDR2 LQKENI, per germline. The CDR3 covers 16 residues. The CDR3 bases are TGTGCCAGCTCAACCGGGACTAGCACAATTGCCGGGGAGCTGTTTTTT. Translation gives CASSTGTSTIAGELFF.

The chain has TRBV5-1 and TRBJ2-7; 7 positions agree with TRBD2. V shed 4 bases, J shed 2 bases, and the junction held 12 bases outside the gene matches. The CDR3 has 16 residues. CDR1 is SGHRS, CDR2 YFSETQ, per germline. This CDR3 is CASSPGGRQLTYEQYF. Written as DNA, the CDR3 is TGCGCCAGCAGCCCCGGGGGGAGGCAGCTAACCTACGAGCAGTACTTC.

This sequence joins TRBV11-3 and TRBJ1-2, with 7 bases aligning to TRBD1. The junction had 7 bases not matched to a gene; V was cut back by 7 bases and J by 2 bases. This CDR3 has 14 amino acids. Germline V gives CDR1 SGHNT, CDR2 YENEEA. Here the CDR3 DNA reads TGTGCCAGCACCGTTACAGGGGCAAACTATGGCTACACCTTC. Its protein product is CASTVTGANYGYTF.

V and J are TRBV7-6 and TRBJ1-3; TRBD1 is a possible D gene (5 bases). Trimming took off 7 bases at V and 0 bases at J, with 13 bases between the two ends. The germline V gene encodes CDR1 SGHVS and CDR2 FNYEAQ. The CDR3 spans 15 residues. For the CDR3, the DNA is TGTGCCAGCACCGCGGGGACGAGCTCTGGAAACACCATATATTTT. This codes for CASTAGTSSGNTIYF.

The chain couples TRBV11-2 to TRBJ2-7; D is unclear. The CDR3 is 14 residues long. V was cut by 5 bases and J by 7 bases, with 18 bases left in between. CDR1 is SGHAT, CDR2 FQNNGV, per germline. The CDR3 DNA reads TGTGCCAGCAGCCATCCACCACACTTGGAGGAGCAGTACTTC. This sequence encodes CASSHPPHLEEQYF.

The chain joins TRBV24-1 to TRBJ1-5; 7 bases align to TRBD1. Germline CDR1 reads KGHDR; CDR2 reads SFDVKD. The CDR3 loop spans 15 amino acids. Trimming cost V 5 bases and J 3 bases; bases outside gene matches: 6. CDR3 amino acids: CATSAGQELNQPQHF. The CDR3 DNA sequence: TGTGCCACCAGTGCTGGACAGGAGCTCAATCAGCCCCAGCATTTT.